Listed below are T cell receptor beta chains from one sample, sequenced in a study of CD8+ T cells in alopecia areata. TCRdb keeps only in-frame clones here, not all; method: immunoSEQ multiplex PCR. In the table there are some 210,000 clones, more than 60% of which are singletons. Sequencing was performed on CD4+ T cells sorted from blood, taken at approximately week 42, from a patient treated with tofacitinib. Every receptor here comes from a human donor with alopecia areata. The CDR3 runs from the conserved cysteine through the conserved F or W. A D gene is named only where the DNA matches it firmly. Rows may omit the clone size; those that give it use once, few, many or a size class.

CDR3aa: CASSPDIYTQYF
CDR3nt: TGTGCCAGCTCACCGGACATTTATACGCAGTATTTT
v_gene: TRBV18
abundance: .
d_gene: .
j_gene: TRBJ2-3

CDR3aa: CSVWTGSGANVLTF
CDR3nt: TGCAGCGTTTGGACAGGGTCTGGGGCCAACGTCCTGACTTTC
v_gene: TRBV29-1
abundance: .
d_gene: TRBD1
j_gene: TRBJ2-6

CDR3aa: CASSSDREGEAFF
CDR3nt: TGTGCCAGCAGTTCGGACAGGGAGGGGGAAGCTTTCTTT
v_gene: TRBV6-6
abundance: few
d_gene: TRBD1
j_gene: TRBJ1-1

CDR3aa: CSVEDVARRYEQYF
CDR3nt: TGCAGCGTTGAAGATGTTGCGAGACGCTACGAGCAGTACTTC
v_gene: TRBV29-1
abundance: .
d_gene: .
j_gene: TRBJ2-7

CDR3aa: CSVDLAGYTDTQYF
CDR3nt: TGCAGCGTTGACCTAGCGGGGTACACAGATACGCAGTATTTT
v_gene: TRBV29-1
abundance: .
d_gene: TRBD2
j_gene: TRBJ2-3

CDR3aa: CANSPGGWYGYTF
CDR3nt: TGTGCCAACTCCCCAGGGGGCTGGTATGGCTACACCTTC
v_gene: TRBV6-6
abundance: .
d_gene: TRBD1
j_gene: TRBJ1-2

CDR3aa: CASSFAGAEDYGYTF
CDR3nt: TGCGCCAGCAGCTTTGCAGGGGCTGAAGACTATGGCTACACCTTC
v_gene: TRBV5-1
abundance: .
d_gene: .
j_gene: TRBJ1-2

CDR3aa: CASSVARIEEQYF
CDR3nt: TGTGCCAGCAGTGTGGCCAGGATCGAGGAGCAGTACTTC
v_gene: TRBV2
abundance: .
d_gene: .
j_gene: TRBJ2-7

CDR3aa: CASSLEPQGRINEKLFF
CDR3nt: TGCGCCAGCAGCTTGGAACCACAGGGGAGAATAAATGAAAAACTGTTTTTT
v_gene: TRBV5-1
abundance: .
d_gene: TRBD1
j_gene: TRBJ1-4

CDR3aa: CASSLDRRGEQFF
CDR3nt: TGTGCCAGCAGCTTAGACAGGAGAGGTGAGCAGTTCTTC
v_gene: TRBV11-3
abundance: .
d_gene: .
j_gene: TRBJ2-1

CDR3aa: CSVERQGDSEAFF
CDR3nt: TGCAGCGTTGAAAGACAGGGGGACTCTGAAGCTTTCTTT
v_gene: TRBV29-1
abundance: few
d_gene: TRBD1
j_gene: TRBJ1-1

CDR3aa: CASRRSLEVSTEAFF
CDR3nt: TGCGCCAGCAGGAGAAGCTTGGAGGTGAGCACTGAAGCTTTCTTT
v_gene: TRBV5-1
abundance: .
d_gene: .
j_gene: TRBJ1-1

CDR3aa: CASSEYTGHIQYF
CDR3nt: TGTGCCAGCAGTGAATACACAGGGCACATTCAGTACTTC
v_gene: TRBV25-1
abundance: .
d_gene: .
j_gene: TRBJ2-4

CDR3aa: CAISAEQGNVLTF
CDR3nt: TGTGCCATCAGTGCTGAACAGGGCAACGTCCTGACTTTC
v_gene: TRBV10-3
abundance: few
d_gene: .
j_gene: TRBJ2-6

CDR3aa: CAWSPDSNTGELFF
CDR3nt: TGTGCCTGGAGCCCCGACAGTAACACCGGGGAGCTGTTTTTT
v_gene: TRBV30
abundance: .
d_gene: .
j_gene: TRBJ2-2

CDR3aa: CAWSVQTAYPIGEQYF
CDR3nt: TGTGCCTGGAGTGTACAGACAGCATACCCTATAGGAGAGCAGTACTTC
v_gene: TRBV30
abundance: .
d_gene: .
j_gene: TRBJ2-7

CDR3aa: CSVEGNTYEQYF
CDR3nt: TGCAGCGTTGAAGGCAATACCTACGAGCAGTACTTC
v_gene: TRBV29-1
abundance: few
d_gene: .
j_gene: TRBJ2-7

CDR3aa: CASSVGAGGSTDTQYF
CDR3nt: TGTGCCAGCAGCGTGGGAGCGGGGGGGAGCACAGATACGCAGTATTTT
v_gene: TRBV9
abundance: few
d_gene: TRBD2
j_gene: TRBJ2-3

CDR3aa: CASSPHQGQGPEYF
CDR3nt: TGTGCCAGCAGCCCCCACCAGGGGCAGGGACCCGAGTATTTT
v_gene: TRBV11-2
abundance: once
d_gene: .
j_gene: TRBJ2-3

CDR3aa: CASSPRLAGDNEQFF
CDR3nt: TGTGCCAGCAGTCCGCGACTAGCGGGGGACAATGAGCAGTTCTTC
v_gene: TRBV27
abundance: .
d_gene: TRBD2
j_gene: TRBJ2-1

CDR3aa: CAWRSGPSYEFF
CDR3nt: TGTGCCTGGCGCTCGGGCCCCAGTTATGAGTTCTTC
v_gene: TRBV30
abundance: .
d_gene: .
j_gene: TRBJ2-1

CDR3aa: CAWSVSVVAEAFF
CDR3nt: TGTGCCTGGAGTGTATCGGTCGTGGCTGAAGCTTTCTTT
v_gene: TRBV30
abundance: .
d_gene: .
j_gene: TRBJ1-1

CDR3aa: CASSLRTGTNYGYTF
CDR3nt: TGTGCCAGCAGCTTGCGGACAGGCACTAACTATGGCTACACCTTC
v_gene: TRBV7-9
abundance: few
d_gene: TRBD1
j_gene: TRBJ1-2

CDR3aa: CASSPRFLTGANVLTF
CDR3nt: TGTGCCAGCAGTCCCCGCTTTTTGACTGGGGCCAACGTCCTGACTTTC
v_gene: TRBV25-1
abundance: .
d_gene: .
j_gene: TRBJ2-6

CDR3aa: CAIRTGTGAEKGLNYGYTF
CDR3nt: TGTGCCATCAGAACCGGGACAGGGGCCGAGAAGGGTCTTAACTATGGCTACACCTTC
v_gene: TRBV10-3
abundance: .
d_gene: TRBD1
j_gene: TRBJ1-2

CDR3aa: CSVATGTGNIQYF
CDR3nt: TGCAGCGTGGCTACGGGGACGGGAAACATTCAGTACTTC
v_gene: TRBV29-1
abundance: .
d_gene: .
j_gene: TRBJ2-4

CDR3aa: CASRRGAYNEQFF
CDR3nt: TGTGCCAGCAGGCGGGGGGCCTACAATGAGCAGTTCTTC
v_gene: TRBV6-5
abundance: .
d_gene: TRBD2
j_gene: TRBJ2-1

CDR3aa: CAWETDTQYF
CDR3nt: TGTGCCTGGGAGACAGATACGCAGTATTTT
v_gene: TRBV30
abundance: few
d_gene: .
j_gene: TRBJ2-3

CDR3aa: CASSLVSGANVLTF
CDR3nt: TGCGCCAGCAGCTTGGTCTCTGGGGCCAACGTCCTGACTTTC
v_gene: TRBV5-1
abundance: few
d_gene: .
j_gene: TRBJ2-6

CDR3aa: CASSPRDREETQYF
CDR3nt: TGTGCCAGCAGTCCCCGGGACAGGGAAGAGACCCAGTACTTC
v_gene: TRBV25-1
abundance: .
d_gene: TRBD1
j_gene: TRBJ2-5

CDR3aa: CASSLTAGADIQYF
CDR3nt: TGTGCCAGCAGCTTAACGGCGGGGGCGGACATTCAGTACTTC
v_gene: TRBV7-9
abundance: once
d_gene: .
j_gene: TRBJ2-4

CDR3aa: CATSRGRATQGEETQYF
CDR3nt: TGTGCCACCAGCAGAGGACGTGCCACTCAGGGGGAAGAGACCCAGTACTTC
v_gene: TRBV15
abundance: .
d_gene: TRBD1
j_gene: TRBJ2-5

CDR3aa: CAWSGSRAKSYNEQFF
CDR3nt: TGTGCCTGGAGTGGGTCAAGGGCCAAGTCCTACAATGAGCAGTTCTTC
v_gene: TRBV30
abundance: .
d_gene: .
j_gene: TRBJ2-1

CDR3aa: CASSLVAGKLAKNIQYF
CDR3nt: TGTGCCAGCAGCTTAGTTGCCGGAAAACTAGCCAAAAACATTCAGTACTTC
v_gene: TRBV7-2
abundance: .
d_gene: .
j_gene: TRBJ2-4

CDR3aa: CASSESVAGELFF
CDR3nt: TGCGCCAGCAGTGAGTCTGTAGCCGGGGAGCTGTTTTTT
v_gene: TRBV10-2
abundance: .
d_gene: .
j_gene: TRBJ2-2

CDR3aa: CASSVGGGDSGANVLTF
CDR3nt: TGTGCCAGCAGCGTAGGCGGGGGAGACTCTGGGGCCAACGTCCTGACTTTC
v_gene: TRBV9
abundance: few
d_gene: TRBD2
j_gene: TRBJ2-6

CDR3aa: CASSLAVDSPLHF
CDR3nt: TGTGCCAGCAGCTTAGCAGTAGACTCACCCCTCCACTTT
v_gene: TRBV7-6
abundance: .
d_gene: .
j_gene: TRBJ1-6

CDR3aa: CASSGRDPKGYEQYF
CDR3nt: TGTGCCAGCAGTGGCCGGGACCCTAAAGGTTACGAGCAGTACTTC
v_gene: TRBV2
abundance: .
d_gene: .
j_gene: TRBJ2-7

CDR3aa: CASSQCPGIDYTF
CDR3nt: TGCGCCAGCAGTCAATGTCCAGGCATCGACTACACCTTC
v_gene: TRBV23-1
abundance: .
d_gene: .
j_gene: TRBJ1-2

CDR3aa: CASSGPRQVGDTEAFF
CDR3nt: TGTGCCAGCAGTGGACCGAGACAGGTGGGGGACACTGAAGCTTTCTTT
v_gene: TRBV25-1
abundance: .
d_gene: .
j_gene: TRBJ1-1

CDR3aa: CASSQRGTTNEKLFF
CDR3nt: TGCGCCAGCAGCCAGAGGGGGACAACAAATGAAAAACTGTTTTTT
v_gene: TRBV5-1
abundance: once
d_gene: .
j_gene: TRBJ1-4

CDR3aa: CASSLGLAVSTDTQYF
CDR3nt: TGCGCCAGCAGCTTGGGACTAGCGGTTAGCACAGATACGCAGTATTTT
v_gene: TRBV5-1
abundance: .
d_gene: TRBD2
j_gene: TRBJ2-3

CDR3aa: CATTRQGAPLEQYF
CDR3nt: TGTGCCACCACACGACAGGGGGCGCCGCTGGAGCAGTACTTC
v_gene: TRBV19
abundance: .
d_gene: TRBD1
j_gene: TRBJ2-7

CDR3aa: CSVAGKMNTEAFF
CDR3nt: TGCAGCGTTGCGGGGAAAATGAACACTGAAGCTTTCTTT
v_gene: TRBV29-1
abundance: few
d_gene: .
j_gene: TRBJ1-1

CDR3aa: CASSETEGHGYTF
CDR3nt: TGTGCCAGCAGTGAAACGGAGGGCCACGGCTACACCTTC
v_gene: TRBV2
abundance: .
d_gene: .
j_gene: TRBJ1-2

CDR3aa: CASSEGTSGPGVGETQYF
CDR3nt: TGTGCCAGCAGTGAAGGGACTAGCGGGCCCGGGGTCGGGGAGACCCAGTACTTC
v_gene: TRBV2
abundance: few
d_gene: TRBD2
j_gene: TRBJ2-5

CDR3aa: CSVATGVAEAFF
CDR3nt: TGCAGCGTTGCGACAGGGGTCGCTGAAGCTTTCTTT
v_gene: TRBV29-1
abundance: once
d_gene: TRBD1
j_gene: TRBJ1-1

CDR3aa: CSALAGVKEKLFF
CDR3nt: TGCAGCGCCCTGGCAGGGGTTAAGGAAAAACTGTTTTTT
v_gene: TRBV29-1
abundance: .
d_gene: .
j_gene: TRBJ1-4

CDR3aa: CSTREGTSTDTQYF
CDR3nt: TGCAGCACCAGGGAGGGGACGAGCACAGATACGCAGTATTTT
v_gene: TRBV29-1
abundance: few
d_gene: TRBD2
j_gene: TRBJ2-3

CDR3aa: CAWSASGTGNEKLFF
CDR3nt: TGTGCCTGGAGTGCATCCGGGACAGGGAATGAAAAACTGTTTTTT
v_gene: TRBV30
abundance: .
d_gene: TRBD1
j_gene: TRBJ1-4

CDR3aa: CASSASQGPLAYEQYF
CDR3nt: TGTGCCAGCAGCGCCTCACAGGGCCCACTCGCCTACGAGCAGTACTTC
v_gene: TRBV7-2
abundance: .
d_gene: .
j_gene: TRBJ2-7

CDR3aa: CASSRETQGTTEAFF
CDR3nt: TGCGCCAGCAGCCGAGAGACACAGGGGACCACTGAAGCTTTCTTT
v_gene: TRBV4-3
abundance: .
d_gene: TRBD1
j_gene: TRBJ1-1

CDR3aa: CSVESPKTSGGADTQYF
CDR3nt: TGCAGCGTTGAATCCCCGAAAACTAGCGGGGGGGCAGATACGCAGTATTTT
v_gene: TRBV29-1
abundance: .
d_gene: TRBD2
j_gene: TRBJ2-3

CDR3aa: CASSPEGQAAYGYTF
CDR3nt: TGTGCCAGTAGCCCGGAGGGACAGGCGGCCTATGGCTACACCTTC
v_gene: TRBV19
abundance: .
d_gene: TRBD1
j_gene: TRBJ1-2